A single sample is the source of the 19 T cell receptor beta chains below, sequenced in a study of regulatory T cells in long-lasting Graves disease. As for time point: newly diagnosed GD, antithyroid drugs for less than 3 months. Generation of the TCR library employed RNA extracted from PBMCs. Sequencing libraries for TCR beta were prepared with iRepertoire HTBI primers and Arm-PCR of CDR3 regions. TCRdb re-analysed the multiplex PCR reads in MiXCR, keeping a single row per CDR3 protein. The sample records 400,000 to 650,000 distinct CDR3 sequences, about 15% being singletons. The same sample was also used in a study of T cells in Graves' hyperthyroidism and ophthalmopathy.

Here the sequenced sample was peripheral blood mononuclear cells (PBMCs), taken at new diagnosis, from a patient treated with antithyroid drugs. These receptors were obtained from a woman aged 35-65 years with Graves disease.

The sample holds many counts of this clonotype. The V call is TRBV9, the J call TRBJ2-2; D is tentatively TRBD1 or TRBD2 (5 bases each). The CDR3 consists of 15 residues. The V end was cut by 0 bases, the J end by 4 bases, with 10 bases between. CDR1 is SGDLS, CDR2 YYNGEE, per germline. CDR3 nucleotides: TGTGCCAGCAGCGTAGGAGGGGATGCCACCGGGGAGCTGTTTTTT. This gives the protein CASSVGGDATGELFF.

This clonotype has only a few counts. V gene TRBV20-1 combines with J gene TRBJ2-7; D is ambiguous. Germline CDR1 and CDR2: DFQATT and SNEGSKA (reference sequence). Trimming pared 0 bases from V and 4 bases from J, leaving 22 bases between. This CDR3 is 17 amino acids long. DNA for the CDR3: TGCAGTGCTAGAGATCCCGCGGAAGAACACCCTAGGTACGAGCAGTACTTC. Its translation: CSARDPAEEHPRYEQYF.

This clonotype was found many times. The CDR3 here is CASSYGGEGEQYF. Here the CDR3 DNA reads TGTGCCAGCAGTTATGGGGGGGAGGGCGAGCAGTACTTC. The V and J genes are TRBV12-3 or TRBV12-4 and TRBJ2-7; 7 positions agree with TRBD2. J lost 6 bases, V lost 4 bases, and 6 bases had no gene match. There are 13 residues in the CDR3.

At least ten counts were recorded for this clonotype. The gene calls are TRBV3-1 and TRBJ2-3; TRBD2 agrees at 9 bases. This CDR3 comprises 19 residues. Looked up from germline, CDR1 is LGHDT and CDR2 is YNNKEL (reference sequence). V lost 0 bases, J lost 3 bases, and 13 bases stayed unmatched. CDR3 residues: CASSQDLGRGGAMTDTQYF. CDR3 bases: TGTGCCAGCAGCCAAGATCTTGGGCGGGGGGGCGCTATGACAGATACGCAGTATTTT.

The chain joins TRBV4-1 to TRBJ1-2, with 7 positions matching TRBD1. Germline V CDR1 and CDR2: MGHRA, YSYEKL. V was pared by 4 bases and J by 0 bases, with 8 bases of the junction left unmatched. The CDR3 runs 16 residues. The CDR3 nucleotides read TGCGCCAGCAGCCCCGGGACAGTTGTAGCTAACTATGGCTACACCTTC. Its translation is CASSPGTVVANYGYTF.

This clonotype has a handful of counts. The CDR3 reads CASSMDRGQETQYF. The CDR3 DNA sequence: TGTGCCAGCAGCATGGACAGGGGGCAAGAGACCCAGTACTTC. The chain recombines TRBV5-6 with TRBJ2-5; TRBD1 matches at 10 bases. The V and J ends lost 4 bases and 2 bases, in that order; junction bases with no gene match: 2. The CDR3 contains 14 residues. Germline loops: CDR1 SGHDT, CDR2 YYEEEE.

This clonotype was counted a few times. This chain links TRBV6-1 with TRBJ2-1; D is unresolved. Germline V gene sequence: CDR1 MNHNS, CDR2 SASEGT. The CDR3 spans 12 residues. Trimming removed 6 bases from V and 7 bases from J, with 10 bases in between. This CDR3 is CASRTNRNEQFF. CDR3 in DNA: TGTGCCAGCAGGACAAACCGAAATGAGCAGTTCTTC.

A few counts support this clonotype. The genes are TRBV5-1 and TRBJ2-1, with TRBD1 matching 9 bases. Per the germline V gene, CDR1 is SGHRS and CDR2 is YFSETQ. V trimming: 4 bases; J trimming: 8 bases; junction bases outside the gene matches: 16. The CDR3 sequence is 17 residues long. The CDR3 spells CASSRGQGTGSQDEQFF. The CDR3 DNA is TGCGCCAGCAGCAGGGGACAGGGTACGGGGTCTCAGGATGAGCAGTTCTTC.

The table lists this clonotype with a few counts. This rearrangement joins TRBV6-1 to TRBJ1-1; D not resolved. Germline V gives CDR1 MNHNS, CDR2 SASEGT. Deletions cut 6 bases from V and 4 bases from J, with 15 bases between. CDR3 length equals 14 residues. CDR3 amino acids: CASSQTRVSTEAFF. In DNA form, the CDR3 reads TGTGCCAGCAGCCAGACTAGGGTTTCCACTGAAGCTTTCTTT.

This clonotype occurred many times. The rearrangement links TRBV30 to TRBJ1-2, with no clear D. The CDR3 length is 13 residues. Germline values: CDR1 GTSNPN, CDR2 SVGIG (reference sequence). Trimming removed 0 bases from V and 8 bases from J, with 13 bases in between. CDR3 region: CAWSVLPGKGYTF. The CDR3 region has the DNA TGTGCCTGGAGTGTACTCCCCGGGAAAGGCTACACCTTC.

CDR3 protein: CASSLKWGDEQFF. The CDR3 nucleotides are TGTGCCAGCAGCTTAAAGTGGGGAGATGAGCAGTTCTTC. This chain links TRBV7-3 with TRBJ2-1; maybe TRBD2 (5 bases). The CDR3 covers 13 residues. The V gene lost 1 base and the J gene lost 8 bases, with 9 bases spanning the gap. Germline assignment: CDR1 SGHTA and CDR2 FQGTGA.

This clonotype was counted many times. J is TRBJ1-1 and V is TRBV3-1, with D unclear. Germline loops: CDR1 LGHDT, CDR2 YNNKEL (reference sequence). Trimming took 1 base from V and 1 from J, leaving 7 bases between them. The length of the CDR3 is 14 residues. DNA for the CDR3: TGTGCCAGCAGCCAAGTTGAGGGGAACACTGAAGCTTTCTTT. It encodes CASSQVEGNTEAFF.

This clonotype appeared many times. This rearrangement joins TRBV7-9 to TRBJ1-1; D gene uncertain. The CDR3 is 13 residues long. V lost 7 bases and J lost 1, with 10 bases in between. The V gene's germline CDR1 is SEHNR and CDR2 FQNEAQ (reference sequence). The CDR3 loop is CASIILGNTEAFF. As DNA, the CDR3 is TGTGCCAGCATCATACTGGGGAACACTGAAGCTTTCTTT.

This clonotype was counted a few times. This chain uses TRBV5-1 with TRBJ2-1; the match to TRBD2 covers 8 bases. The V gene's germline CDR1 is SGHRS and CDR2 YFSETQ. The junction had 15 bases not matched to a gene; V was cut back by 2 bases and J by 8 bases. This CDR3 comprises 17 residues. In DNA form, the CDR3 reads TGCGCCAGCAGCTTTGGGTCGGGGGGGTCTCCGGGCCATGAGCAGTTCTTC. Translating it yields CASSFGSGGSPGHEQFF. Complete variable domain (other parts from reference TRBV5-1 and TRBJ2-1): KAGVTQTPRYLIKTRGQQVTLSCSPISGHRSVSWYQQTPGQGLQFLFEYFSETQRNKGNFPGRFSGRQFSNSRSEMNVSTLELGDSALYLCASSFGSGGSPGHEQFFGPGTRLTVL.

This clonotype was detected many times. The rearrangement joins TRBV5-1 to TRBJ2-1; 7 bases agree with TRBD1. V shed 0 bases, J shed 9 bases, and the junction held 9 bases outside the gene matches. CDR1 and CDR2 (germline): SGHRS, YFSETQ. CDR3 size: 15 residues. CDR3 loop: CASSLVTDRPIEQFF. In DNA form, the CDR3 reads TGCGCCAGCAGCTTGGTAACGGACAGGCCGATTGAGCAGTTCTTC.

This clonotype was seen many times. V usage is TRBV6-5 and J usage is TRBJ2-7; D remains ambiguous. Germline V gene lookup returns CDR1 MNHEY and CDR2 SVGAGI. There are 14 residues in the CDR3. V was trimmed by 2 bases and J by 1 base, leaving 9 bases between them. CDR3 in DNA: TGTGCCAGCAGTTACGAGTATAAATCCTACGAGCAGTACTTC. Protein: CASSYEYKSYEQYF.

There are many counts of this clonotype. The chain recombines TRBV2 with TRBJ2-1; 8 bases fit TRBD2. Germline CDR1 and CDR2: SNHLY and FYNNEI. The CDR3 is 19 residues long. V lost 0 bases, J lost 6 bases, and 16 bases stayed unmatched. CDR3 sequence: CASSEAWRQAGGETNEQFF. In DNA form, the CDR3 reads TGTGCCAGCAGTGAAGCTTGGAGGCAGGCGGGGGGTGAAACCAATGAGCAGTTCTTC.

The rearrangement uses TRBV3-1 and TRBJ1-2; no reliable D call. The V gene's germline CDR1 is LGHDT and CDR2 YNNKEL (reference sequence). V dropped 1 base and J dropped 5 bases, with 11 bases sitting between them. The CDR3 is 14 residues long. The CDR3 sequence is CASSQGRVWYGYTF. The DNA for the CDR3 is TGTGCCAGCAGCCAAGGAAGGGTCTGGTATGGCTACACCTTC.

The CDR3 DNA follows: TGCGCCAGCAGTGTTTTCGGACTAGGTTCTCTCGAGCAGTACTTC. This gives the protein CASSVFGLGSLEQYF. The chain joins TRBV10-2 to TRBJ2-7; TRBD2 matches 7 bases. Germline V gene sequence: CDR1 WSHSY, CDR2 SAAADI. The CDR3 covers 15 residues. The V segment lost 4 bases and the J segment 6 bases; nucleotides outside the gene matches: 12.